The next 22 T cell receptor beta chains were all read from a single sample in a study of T cell repertoires in cytomegalovirus infection. TCRdb recomputed calls from the reads with MiXCR, one row per CDR3 protein. The repertoire holds 450,000 to 600,000 distinct CDR3 sequences, with under 55% as singletons. For these TCRs, the target antigens are not known. This specimen was cultured PBMCs, taken from culture after CMV antigen stimulation. Receptor source: a human donor in good health (CMV status not recorded). Some clones in this sample may be carry-over from other donors' samples.

The chain combines TRBV19 with TRBJ2-3, with D possibly being TRBD2 (6 bases). The CDR3 extends over 16 amino acids. V lost 9 bases and J lost 2, with 21 bases in between. Germline V CDR1 and CDR2: LNHDA, SQIVND (reference sequence). The CDR3 DNA sequence: TGTGCCAGCCGGACTGGCGGGGATGCTTACACAGATACGCAGTATTTT. This translates into CASRTGGDAYTDTQYF.

In this sample, this clonotype turned up a few times. This chain joins TRBV6-5 and TRBJ1-3; D not certain. CDR3 length: 14 residues. The V gene lost 6 bases and the J gene lost 4 bases, with 13 bases spanning the gap. Germline CDR1 and CDR2: MNHEY and SVGAGI. The CDR3 is CASSPDVDGNTIYF. Here the CDR3 DNA reads TGTGCCAGCAGCCCCGACGTGGACGGAAACACCATATATTTT.

This clonotype was seen just once. This sequence joins TRBV5-4 and TRBJ2-5; weak D call: TRBD2 (6 bases). V was cut by 4 bases and J by 0 bases, with 13 bases left in between. Germline V gene sequence: CDR1 SGHNT, CDR2 YYREEE (reference sequence). There are 15 residues in the CDR3. CDR3 DNA sequence: TGTGCCAGCAGCAAAGCTGGGACTTACCAAGAGACCCAGTACTTC. Translated: CASSKAGTYQETQYF.

The chain uses TRBV4-1 and TRBJ1-1, with 7 bases lining up with TRBD1. There are 15 residues in the CDR3. Germline V gives CDR1 MGHRA, CDR2 YSYEKL. The V segment lost 2 bases and the J segment 0 bases; nucleotides outside the gene matches: 3. Here the CDR3 DNA reads TGCGCCAGCAGCCAACCAGACAGGGTGAACACTGAAGCTTTCTTT. Protein: CASSQPDRVNTEAFF.

The chain links TRBV27 to TRBJ1-1; TRBD1 might be the D (6 bases). CDR1 MNHEY and CDR2 SMNVEV come from the germline V gene (reference sequence). The CDR3 spans 10 residues. With 9 bases removed from V and 8 bases from J, the gap between germline ends came to 10 bases. The CDR3 DNA follows: TGTGCCAGAAAGGGGGGCGAAGCTTTCTTT. Amino acids: CARKGGEAFF.

The chain recombines TRBV6-6 with TRBJ2-1; D remains unclear. This CDR3 has 16 amino acids. The V end was cut by 1 base, the J end by 4 bases, with 14 bases between. Germline values: CDR1 MNHNY, CDR2 SVGAGI (reference sequence). CDR3: CASSYYLSPGYNEQFF. Written as DNA, the CDR3 is TGTGCCAGCAGTTACTACCTTTCCCCGGGTTACAATGAGCAGTTCTTC.

The V gene is TRBV11-2, the J gene TRBJ2-1, with D possibly being TRBD1 (5 bases). The CDR3 covers 14 residues. Per the germline V gene, CDR1 is SGHAT and CDR2 is FQNNGV. V dropped 1 base and J dropped 8 bases, with 12 bases sitting between them. The CDR3 sequence is CASSLVLRGDEQFF. CDR3 DNA sequence: TGTGCCAGCAGCTTAGTTCTTAGGGGCGATGAGCAGTTCTTC.

The V call is TRBV12-3 or TRBV12-4, the J call TRBJ1-1; 7 bases match TRBD1. The ends lost 6 bases at V and 3 bases at J; junction bases unmatched: 4. This CDR3 spans 13 amino acids. CDR3 coding DNA: TGTGCCAGCAGAGGGGGCAGGTACACTGAAGCTTTCTTT. It specifies CASRGGRYTEAFF.

The genes are TRBV10-3 and TRBJ1-6; TRBD1 aligns across 8 bases. This CDR3 is 13 amino acids long. Germline lookup yields CDR1 ENHRY and CDR2 SYGVKD. V trimming: 10 bases; J trimming: 13 bases; junction bases outside the gene matches: 12. Here the CDR3 reads CATGQGKGSPLHF. CDR3 bases: TGTGCCACCGGACAGGGTAAAGGTTCGCCCCTCCACTTT.

The V call is TRBV7-2, the J call TRBJ2-5; no clear D. Germline CDR1 and CDR2: SGHTA and FQGNSA. The germline V and J ends were trimmed by 3 bases and 1 base, with 9 bases remaining between them. The length of the CDR3 is 14 residues. CDR3 residues: CASSFSDRQETQYF. CDR3 coding DNA: TGTGCCAGCAGCTTCTCCGACCGCCAAGAGACCCAGTACTTC.

This chain links TRBV29-1 with TRBJ2-6; D gene ambiguous. Per the germline V gene, CDR1 is SQVTM and CDR2 is ANQGSEA. The germline V and J ends were trimmed by 1 base and 0 bases, with 4 bases remaining between them. The CDR3 totals 14 residues. For the CDR3, the DNA is TGCAGCGTTGAAGGGGGCTCTGGGGCCAACGTCCTGACTTTC. Its protein is CSVEGGSGANVLTF. The variable domain in full, with the rest retrieved from reference TRBV29-1 and TRBJ2-6, is SAVISQKPSRDICQRGTSLTIQCQVDSQVTMMFWYRQQPGQSLTLIATANQGSEATYESGFVIDKFPISRPNLTFSTLTVSNMSPEDSSIYLCSVEGGSGANVLTFGAGSRLTVL.

A few counts support this clonotype. The chain employs TRBV12-3 or TRBV12-4 and TRBJ1-1; no definite D call. V was cut by 4 bases and J by 0 bases, with 12 bases left in between. This CDR3 spans 15 amino acids. In nucleotides, the CDR3 is TGTGCCAGCAGTTGGGGAAGCCTCATGAACACTGAAGCTTTCTTT. This translates into CASSWGSLMNTEAFF.

This clonotype was seen a handful of times. The chain employs TRBV12-3 or TRBV12-4 and TRBJ2-4, with 9 nucleotides matching TRBD1. The CDR3 contains 17 residues. Trimming at V came to 6 bases and at J to 1 base, leaving 10 bases not matched to a gene. The CDR3 protein is CASRPTGTGKAKNIQYF. In DNA form, the CDR3 reads TGTGCCAGCAGACCCACCGGGACAGGGAAGGCCAAAAACATTCAGTACTTC.

Here the CDR3 DNA reads TGTGCCAGCAGTTTTAGGGGGAGATCCTATAATTCACCCCTCCACTTT. It yields the protein CASSFRGRSYNSPLHF. This chain connects TRBV28 to TRBJ1-6; D possibly corresponds to TRBD1 (6 bases). The CDR3 loop spans 16 amino acids. The V end lost 3 bases, the J end lost 1 base, and 10 bases lay between the germline ends. Germline-derived CDR1 and CDR2 are MDHEN and SYDVKM.

This chain uses TRBV7-2 with TRBJ2-3, with a weak D call TRBD1 (6 bases). The V and J ends lost 5 bases and 0 bases respectively, with 9 bases between them. Germline loops: CDR1 SGHTA, CDR2 FQGNSA. The CDR3 length is 14 residues. CDR3 loop: CASSRDISTDTQYF. DNA of the CDR3: TGTGCCAGCAGCCGGGACATTAGCACAGATACGCAGTATTTT.

This clonotype was seen ten or more times. The gene calls are TRBV7-2 and TRBJ2-2, with no clear D. Germline V gene data show CDR1 as SGHTA and CDR2 as FQGNSA. This CDR3 has 13 residues. With 5 bases removed from V and 0 bases from J, the gap between germline ends came to 4 bases. For the CDR3, the DNA is TGTGCCAGCAGCCTGACGAACACCGGGGAGCTGTTTTTT. Its protein is CASSLTNTGELFF.

The chain combines TRBV28 with TRBJ1-5, with TRBD1 matching over 8 bases. With V trimmed by 5 bases and J by 5 bases, 5 bases remained unmatched. Germline assignment: CDR1 MDHEN and CDR2 SYDVKM. The CDR3 is 14 residues long. The DNA for the CDR3 is TGTGCCAGCAGTATACAGGGGGTCTATCAGCCCCAGCATTTT. Amino acid sequence: CASSIQGVYQPQHF.

As DNA, the CDR3 is TGTGCCAGCAACCGGGACACGGCCTATGGCTACACCTTC. It translates to CASNRDTAYGYTF. The chain carries TRBV7-9 and TRBJ1-2, with D possibly matching TRBD1 (6 bases). This CDR3 is 13 amino acids long. V was clipped by 7 bases and J by 4 bases, with 13 bases between them. Looked up from germline, CDR1 is SEHNR and CDR2 is FQNEAQ (reference sequence).

In its sample, this clonotype was seen a few times. The rearrangement joins TRBV2 to TRBJ2-3; 13 bases match TRBD2. V gave up 5 bases and J gave up 6 bases; unmatched junction bases: 8. This CDR3 has 16 residues. Germline V gives CDR1 SNHLY, CDR2 FYNNEI. Here the CDR3 DNA reads TGTGCCAGCAGTCGCTTAGGACTAGCGGGAGTGGATACGCAGTATTTT. Protein sequence: CASSRLGLAGVDTQYF.

This clonotype showed up many times. This chain joins TRBV7-2 and TRBJ1-1; D unresolved. The CDR3 runs 14 residues. Germline CDR1 is SGHTA and CDR2 is FQGNSA. V lost 1 base and J 7 bases, leaving 13 bases between the germline ends. CDR3 bases: TGTGCCAGCAGCTTAGTCGGCAGGATAATTGAAGCTTTCTTT. This sequence encodes CASSLVGRIIEAFF. Full variable domain (remainder filled in from reference TRBV7-2 and TRBJ1-1): GAGVSQSPSNKVTEKGKDVELRCDPISGHTALYWYRQSLGQGLEFLIYFQGNSAPDKSGLPSDRFSAERTGGSVSTLTIQRTQQEDSAVYLCASSLVGRIIEAFFGQGTRLTVV.

The V and J genes are TRBV5-4 and TRBJ2-7, with 12 bases matching TRBD2. V lost 2 bases to trimming and J lost 2 bases; unmatched junction nucleotides: 2. Looked up from germline, CDR1 is SGHNT and CDR2 is YYREEE (reference sequence). The CDR3 has 15 amino acids. CDR3 in amino acids: CASSFRTSGTYEQYF. CDR3 DNA sequence: TGTGCCAGCAGCTTCCGGACTAGCGGGACCTACGAGCAGTACTTC.

V gene TRBV7-9 combines with J gene TRBJ2-7; TRBD1 matches at 9 bases. V lost 5 bases, J lost 5 bases, and 7 bases stayed unmatched. Looked up from germline, CDR1 is SEHNR and CDR2 is FQNEAQ (reference sequence). The CDR3 has 14 residues. This CDR3 is CASSHPGQGHEQYF. CDR3 DNA: TGTGCCAGCAGCCACCCGGGACAGGGCCACGAGCAGTACTTC.